The 25 T cell receptor beta chains presented below share a single source sample, sequenced in a study of blood T cell repertoires in COVID-19. Profiled with immunoSEQ multiplex PCR; TCRdb holds only in-frame clones, not every one. This table holds approximately 500,000 clones, 75% to 90% found once. Sequencing was carried out using peripheral blood. Receptors were obtained from a man younger than 35 with COVID-19, enrolled during active disease.

The chain is built from TRBV28 and TRBJ2-4; D perhaps matches TRBD2 (5 bases). Germline V gives CDR1 MDHEN, CDR2 SYDVKM. CDR3 length equals 17 residues. V lost 4 bases and J lost 3, with 19 bases in between. The CDR3 protein is CASSSPDYSHGKNIQYF. The CDR3 coding sequence is TGTGCCAGCAGTTCCCCCGACTACTCCCATGGCAAAAACATTCAGTACTTC.

The chain carries TRBV6-5 and TRBJ1-2; the match to TRBD1 covers 7 bases. The CDR3 sequence is 13 residues long. Germline loops: CDR1 MNHEY, CDR2 SVGAGI. V dropped 10 bases and J dropped 8; count of bases not matched to a gene: 13. The CDR3 loop reads CATSGTELIGYTF. Written as DNA, the CDR3 is TGTGCCACATCCGGGACAGAACTTATAGGCTACACCTTC.

Details on this clone: Germline is not matched at one junction end, which may reflect a read error. The chain uses TRBV27 and TRBJ2-5; no reliable D call. Germline V CDR1 and CDR2: MNHEY, SMNVEV (reference sequence). This CDR3 contains 15 residues. The CDR3 here is CASSLSLTILEAQYF. In DNA, the CDR3 is TGTGCCAGCAGTTTATCGTTGACGATTCTAGAGGCCCAGTACTTC.

The chain is built from TRBV5-1 and TRBJ2-7; 12 nucleotides line up with TRBD1. Germline CDR1 reads SGHRS; CDR2 reads YFSETQ. Germline trimming cut 2 bases from V and 5 bases from J; bases unmatched to any gene: 5. CDR3 size: 15 residues. The chain's CDR3 is CASSFGTGGYHEQYF. DNA for the CDR3: TGCGCCAGCAGCTTCGGGACAGGGGGCTACCACGAGCAGTACTTC.

J is TRBJ1-1 and V is TRBV5-1; D unresolved. V was shortened by 5 bases and J by 1 base, with 15 bases between the two germline ends. Germline V gives CDR1 SGHRS, CDR2 YFSETQ. The CDR3 length is 15 residues. CDR3 DNA sequence: TGCGCCAGCAGGGATCGGGATATCTCGAACACTGAAGCTTTCTTT. Encoded protein: CASRDRDISNTEAFF.

The chain joins TRBV5-5 to TRBJ2-2; 8 nucleotides agree with TRBD1. V shed 5 bases, J shed 5 bases, and the junction held 11 bases outside the gene matches. CDR1 and CDR2 from the germline V gene are SGHKS and YYEKEE (reference sequence). This CDR3 has 16 residues. The CDR3 sequence: CASSFGYRGITGELFF. The CDR3 DNA follows: TGTGCCAGCAGTTTTGGCTACAGGGGGATAACCGGGGAGCTGTTTTTT.

CDR3 region: CASSLDSPDTQYF. The DNA for the CDR3 is TGCGCCAGCAGCTTGGACAGTCCGGATACGCAGTATTTT. This chain links TRBV5-1 with TRBJ2-3; D unresolved. Germline V gene lookup returns CDR1 SGHRS and CDR2 YFSETQ. The V end was cut by 0 bases, the J end by 6 bases, with 8 bases between. The CDR3 is 13 amino acids. Full variable domain (remainder filled in from reference TRBV5-1 and TRBJ2-3): KAGVTQTPRYLIKTRGQQVTLSCSPISGHRSVSWYQQTPGQGLQFLFEYFSETQRNKGNFPGRFSGRQFSNSRSEMNVSTLELGDSALYLCASSLDSPDTQYFGPGTRLTVL.

This clone was detected once. This chain joins TRBV19 and TRBJ1-6; 7 bases align to TRBD1. With 5 bases clipped from V and 7 bases from J, the junction kept 8 bases outside the gene matches. This CDR3 region has 15 residues. Germline-derived CDR1 and CDR2 are LNHDA and SQIVND (reference sequence). CDR3 nucleotides: TGTGCCAGTAGTCTCCCGGACAGGCTAAATTCACCCCTCCACTTT. Translation gives CASSLPDRLNSPLHF.

This clone has just one count. This chain links TRBV5-6 with TRBJ2-3; D is possibly TRBD2 (5 bases). The CDR3 is made up of 15 amino acids. The V and J ends lost 4 bases and 4 bases respectively, with 16 bases between them. The germline CDR1 and CDR2 sequences are SGHDT and YYEEEE. The CDR3 DNA reads TGTGCCAGCAGCCTCGGACGGAACGGGGCAGATACGCAGTATTTT. It codes for CASSLGRNGADTQYF.

V is TRBV5-8 and J is TRBJ2-3; 15 nucleotides align to TRBD2. The CDR3 loop spans 18 amino acids. With 1 base clipped from V and 5 bases from J, the junction kept 8 bases outside the gene matches. Germline V gene data show CDR1 as SGHTS and CDR2 as YDEGEE. The DNA of the CDR3 is TGTGCCAGCAGCTTGTCTTGGACTAGCGGGGGGGCACGAGATACGCAGTATTTT. Residues: CASSLSWTSGGARDTQYF. Full variable domain (missing parts from reference TRBV5-8 and TRBJ2-3): EAGVTQSPTHLIKTRGQQATLRCSPISGHTSVYWYQQALGLGLQFLLWYDEGEERNRGNFPPRFSGRQFPNYSSELNVNALELEDSALYLCASSLSWTSGGARDTQYFGPGTRLTVL.

The chain recombines TRBV2 with TRBJ2-6; maybe TRBD1 (6 bases). The germline gives CDR1 SNHLY, CDR2 FYNNEI. The CDR3 spans 16 residues. With 5 bases removed from V and 4 bases from J, the gap between germline ends came to 15 bases. The CDR3: CASSIQGSLGANVLTF. CDR3 DNA sequence: TGTGCCAGCAGTATTCAGGGGTCTCTGGGGGCCAACGTCCTGACTTTC.

The chain combines TRBV5-8 with TRBJ1-2, with D perhaps TRBD1 (5 bases). The V end was cut by 4 bases, the J end by 4 bases, with 11 bases between. Germline loops: CDR1 SGHTS, CDR2 YDEGEE. There are 13 residues in the CDR3. CDR3 loop: CASSARVGYGYTF. For the CDR3, the DNA is TGTGCCAGCAGCGCCAGGGTTGGCTATGGCTACACCTTC. The complete variable domain, with remaining parts taken from reference TRBV5-8 and TRBJ1-2, reads EAGVTQSPTHLIKTRGQQATLRCSPISGHTSVYWYQQALGLGLQFLLWYDEGEERNRGNFPPRFSGRQFPNYSSELNVNALELEDSALYLCASSARVGYGYTFGSGTRLTVV.

The V and J genes are TRBV30 and TRBJ1-2; no definite D call. The CDR3 is 15 amino acids. The germline V gene encodes CDR1 GTSNPN and CDR2 SVGIG (reference sequence). Trimming shortened V by 1 base and J by 1 base, and 13 bases separated the two germline ends. CDR3: CAWSDWMGFNYGYTF. Here the CDR3 DNA reads TGTGCCTGGAGTGATTGGATGGGCTTTAACTATGGCTACACCTTC.

The J gene is TRBJ2-1, the V gene TRBV7-6; 9 nucleotides line up with TRBD2. The CDR3 contains 19 residues. The V and J ends lost 6 bases and 1 base, in that order; junction bases with no gene match: 16. Per the germline V gene, CDR1 is SGHVS and CDR2 is FNYEAQ. The CDR3 protein is CASRGQAESAGGSYNEQFF. The CDR3 bases are TGTGCCAGCAGAGGACAGGCCGAATCGGCGGGAGGGTCCTACAATGAGCAGTTCTTC.

The table lists this clone with a count of one. V usage is TRBV14 and J usage is TRBJ1-1; D not certain. The V end lost 2 bases, the J end lost 4 bases, and 8 bases lay between the germline ends. From germline, CDR1 is SGHDN and CDR2 FVKESK. The CDR3 is made up of 13 amino acids. The CDR3 bases are TGTGCCAGCAGCCAACTCCCCCTCACTGAAGCTTTCTTT. Protein sequence: CASSQLPLTEAFF.

CDR3 nucleotides: TGTGCCAGCAAACTAGCGGGGTTTTACAATGAGCAGTTCTTC. As protein: CASKLAGFYNEQFF. The gene calls are TRBV27 and TRBJ2-1; TRBD2 matches 10 bases. The CDR3 spans 14 residues. Germline CDR1 reads MNHEY; CDR2 reads SMNVEV (reference sequence). The J segment lost 4 bases and the V segment lost 7 bases, leaving 4 bases of the junction unmatched.

This rearrangement joins TRBV5-4 to TRBJ2-5, with 9 nucleotides matching TRBD2. This CDR3 is 18 amino acids long. From germline, CDR1 is SGHNT and CDR2 YYREEE (reference sequence). Unmatched junction bases numbered 14, after V lost 0 bases and J lost 5 bases. The DNA for the CDR3 is TGTGCCAGCAGCTTGGGTGGGGCTAGCGGGGCCCCAGGGGAGACCCAGTACTTC. It encodes CASSLGGASGAPGETQYF.

This clone has only a few counts. The V gene is TRBV5-4, the J gene TRBJ2-7, with D tentatively TRBD1 (6 bases). Germline V gene lookup returns CDR1 SGHNT and CDR2 YYREEE (reference sequence). The CDR3 length is 14 residues. V was trimmed by 4 bases and J by 0 bases, leaving 11 bases between them. CDR3 region: CASSVDSNSYEQYF. The CDR3 nucleotides read TGTGCCAGCAGCGTGGACAGTAACTCCTACGAGCAGTACTTC.

The CDR3: CASSLLERGNSPLHF. CDR3 DNA: TGTGCCAGCAGCTTGTTAGAAAGGGGCAATTCACCCCTCCACTTT. The chain uses TRBV5-5 and TRBJ1-6, with a weak D call TRBD1 (5 bases). The germline V and J ends were trimmed by 1 base and 7 bases, with 12 bases remaining between them. The CDR3 runs to 15 residues. Germline CDR1 SGHKS, CDR2 YYEKEE (reference sequence).

The chain employs TRBV18 and TRBJ2-2; 8 bases align to TRBD2. Germline values: CDR1 KGHSH, CDR2 LQKENI. J gave up 3 bases and V 4 bases, and 7 bases lay outside the gene matches. This CDR3 region has 16 residues. Here the CDR3 reads CASSRTSGPDTGELFF. CDR3 nucleotide sequence: TGTGCCAGCTCACGAACTAGCGGCCCCGACACCGGGGAGCTGTTTTTT.

This chain connects TRBV5-4 to TRBJ2-7, with 10 positions matching TRBD1. There are 15 residues in the CDR3. The germline V gene encodes CDR1 SGHNT and CDR2 YYREEE (reference sequence). Unmatched junction bases numbered 4, after V lost 2 bases and J lost 2 bases. CDR3 protein: CASSLRQGATYEQYF. CDR3 coding DNA: TGTGCCAGCAGCTTACGACAGGGGGCCACCTACGAGCAGTACTTC.

This clone was seen more than once but under ten times. The chain is built from TRBV12-3 or TRBV12-4 and TRBJ2-7; D is possibly TRBD1 (5 bases). The CDR3 loop spans 13 amino acids. Trimming took off 3 bases at V and 3 bases at J, with 9 bases between the two ends. CDR3 residues: CASSFDRSYEQYF. The CDR3 DNA is TGTGCCAGCAGTTTTGACAGAAGCTACGAGCAGTACTTC.

This clone was observed a single time. The V and J genes are TRBV2 and TRBJ1-1, with 7 bases fitting TRBD1. Trimming took 6 bases from V and 0 from J; bases not matched to a gene: 7. Germline V gene lookup returns CDR1 SNHLY and CDR2 FYNNEI. CDR3 length: 15 residues. CDR3 bases: TGTGCCAGCAGCGGCGCGACAGGGATGAACACTGAAGCTTTCTTT. Translated, it gives CASSGATGMNTEAFF.

This clone has just a few counts. V usage is TRBV24-1 and J usage is TRBJ1-2; weak D call: TRBD1 (6 bases). Germline V gene lookup returns CDR1 KGHDR and CDR2 SFDVKD. Trimming shortened V by 12 bases and J by 5 bases, and 12 bases separated the two germline ends. CDR3 length: 11 amino acids. The CDR3 sequence is CAPPTGYGYTF. The CDR3 coding sequence is TGTGCCCCTCCGACAGGTTATGGCTACACCTTC.

This clone was counted a single time. This chain joins TRBV6-5 and TRBJ2-5; 8 bases are a match to TRBD1. Trimming removed 4 bases from V and 4 bases from J; junction bases left unmatched: 5. Germline V gives CDR1 MNHEY, CDR2 SVGAGI. This CDR3 has 14 amino acids. This chain's CDR3 is CASSFQGAGETQYF. The CDR3 coding sequence is TGTGCCAGCAGTTTCCAGGGGGCAGGAGAGACCCAGTACTTC.